Listed below are T cell receptor beta chains from one sample, sequenced in a study of blood T cell repertoires in COVID-19. Libraries were prepared by immunoSEQ multiplex PCR; TCRdb keeps only in-frame clonotypes and omits some of them. The sample lists 110,000 or so clones, less than 85% occurring once. The specimen was peripheral blood. The receptors originated from a woman aged 55-75 years with acute or convalescent COVID-19. Both conserved end residues are part of each CDR3. Each record gives: clone size, D gene, J gene, V gene, CDR3 DNA, CDR3 protein. The D gene is left open where the match is weak. A clone size is listed for some rows: how often the clone was seen (once, few, many), or a class if it is expanded.

.,TRBD1,TRBJ2-3,TRBV2,TGTGCCAGCAGAAGACAGGGGGCGAGCACAGATACGCAGTATTTT,CASRRQGASTDTQYF
.,.,TRBJ1-3,TRBV28,TGTGCCAGCAGCCGGACAGCGGGAAACACCATATATTTT,CASSRTAGNTIYF
few,TRBD1,TRBJ1-2,TRBV2,TGTGCCAGCAGTGACATGACAGGGGGCGGCTATGGCTACACCTTC,CASSDMTGGGYGYTF
many,TRBD2,TRBJ2-5,TRBV9,TGTGCCAGCAGCGTAGATAGCGGGAGGGGAGAGACCCAGTACTTC,CASSVDSGRGETQYF
.,.,TRBJ2-2,TRBV9,TGTGCCAGCAGCGTTAGACTCACCGGGGAGCTGTTTTTT,CASSVRLTGELFF
few,.,TRBJ1-1,TRBV30,TGTGCCTGGAGTGTAGGGGTTCTCATTGAAGCTTTCTTT,CAWSVGVLIEAFF
.,.,TRBJ1-6,TRBV2,TGTGCCAGCAGTGAAGCCAGGGGTCTCTATAATTCACCCCTCCACTTT,CASSEARGLYNSPLHF
.,.,TRBJ2-7,TRBV6-5,TGTGCCAGCAGTACCTCGGGTGGTTCCGAGCAGTACTTC,CASSTSGGSEQYF
.,.,TRBJ2-1,TRBV20-1,TGCAGTGCTAGTACTCCCGGACACCGCTCCGATGAGCAGTTCTTC,CSASTPGHRSDEQFF
.,.,TRBJ1-6,TRBV11-2,TGTGCCAGCAGGCGGCCCCCTACTTCACCCCTCCACTTT,CASRRPPTSPLHF
.,.,TRBJ1-2,TRBV6-5,TGTGCCACTACTGACGGACTCGGCTACACCTTC,CATTDGLGYTF
.,.,TRBJ1-5,TRBV7-9,TGTGCCAGCAGCTTAGAGGGGGGGAGTCAGCCCCAGCATTTT,CASSLEGGSQPQHF
.,.,TRBJ1-1,TRBV29-1,TGCAGCGCTGTGGGCGGGGATATGAACACTGAAGCTTTCTTT,CSAVGGDMNTEAFF
.,.,TRBJ2-5,TRBV10-3,TGTGCCATCAGTGATACCCCCAAGGACACTCGGGAGACCCAGTACTTC,CAISDTPKDTRETQYF
.,.,TRBJ1-3,TRBV28,TGTGCCAGCAGTTCCAGGGCGACCATATATTTT,CASSSRATIYF
.,.,TRBJ1-1,TRBV28,TGTGCCAGCAGTTTATCGGGCAGGGGCTCCGCTGAAGCTTTCTTT,CASSLSGRGSAEAFF
.,.,TRBJ1-2,TRBV3-1/TRBV3-2,TGTGCCAGCAGCCCAGACCCGAGCTATGGCTACACCTTC,CASSPDPSYGYTF
.,TRBD2,TRBJ2-1,TRBV5-1,TGCGCCAGCAGCTTGCGAGCGGGAGGCCTCAATGAGCAGTTCTTC,CASSLRAGGLNEQFF
.,.,TRBJ1-4,TRBV30,TGTGCCTGGAGGGGCCTGGACCAGGGGACTGAAAAACTGTTTTTT,CAWRGLDQGTEKLFF
once,.,TRBJ2-5,TRBV5-5,TGTGCCAGCAGTCGACAGGAGCAAGAGACCCAGTACTTC,CASSRQEQETQYF
.,TRBD2,TRBJ2-7,TRBV28,TGTGCCAGCAGTGCCGGGGGGAGCTCCTACGAGCAGTACTTC,CASSAGGSSYEQYF
.,TRBD2,TRBJ2-1,TRBV30,TGTGCCTGGAGCCTACCCGGGACTAGCCAAGGTGAGCAGTTCTTC,CAWSLPGTSQGEQFF
.,.,TRBJ1-2,TRBV6-1,TGTGCCAGCAGTGTCGAAGCGACGGGAGCTAACTATGGCTACACCTTC,CASSVEATGANYGYTF
.,.,TRBJ2-7,TRBV5-1,TGCGCCAGCAGCTTGACCCCGGCCGCCTCGGGGGAGCAGTACTTC,CASSLTPAASGEQYF
.,.,TRBJ1-6,TRBV6-5,TGTGCCAGCAGTCTGGGCGGGTTACATAATTCACCCCTCCACTTT,CASSLGGLHNSPLHF
.,TRBD1,TRBJ1-6,TRBV27,TGTGCCAGCAGGAACAGGGGAAATTCACCCCTCCACTTT,CASRNRGNSPLHF
.,.,TRBJ1-4,TRBV6-5,TGTGCCAGTGGAATAGGAACAGATAATGAAAAACTGTTTTTT,CASGIGTDNEKLFF
.,TRBD1,TRBJ1-2,TRBV3-1/TRBV3-2,TGTGCCAGCAACGCTCCAGGGGGCCATGGCTACACCTTC,CASNAPGGHGYTF
.,TRBD1,TRBJ1-2,TRBV28,TGTGCCAGCAGTTCGACAGGGTATAACTATGGCTACACCTTC,CASSSTGYNYGYTF
.,.,TRBJ2-5,TRBV3-1/TRBV3-2,TGTGCCAGCAGCCAAGGTCCCCCGGGGACCCAGTACTTC,CASSQGPPGTQYF
.,.,TRBJ2-1,TRBV28,TGTGCCAGCAGTCCTCTCTTCCGTTACAATGAGCAGTTCTTC,CASSPLFRYNEQFF
once,.,TRBJ1-1,TRBV3-1/TRBV3-2,TGTGCCAGCAGCCACAGGGGAGGGACTGAAGCTTTCTTT,CASSHRGGTEAFF
.,.,TRBJ1-2,TRBV7-6,TGTGCCAGCAGCCAAGGGGGGGGCTATGGCTACACCTTC,CASSQGGGYGYTF
.,TRBD1,TRBJ2-3,TRBV24-1,TGTGCCACCAGTGACCGCGGGGACAGGGGGATTACAGATACGCAGTATTTT,CATSDRGDRGITDTQYF
.,.,TRBJ1-3,TRBV28,TGTGCCAGCAGTTTCGCGATCTCTGGAAACACCATATATTTT,CASSFAISGNTIYF
.,TRBD1,TRBJ1-6,TRBV27,TGTGCCAGCAGTTATCGGACAGGCACGGGAGTCTCCTATAATTCACCCCTCCACTTT,CASSYRTGTGVSYNSPLHF
.,TRBD1,TRBJ2-7,TRBV5-8,TGTGCCAGCAGCTTGGCCGGGACAGGGTCCTACGAGCAGTACTTC,CASSLAGTGSYEQYF
.,TRBD2,TRBJ2-5,TRBV3-1/TRBV3-2,TGTGCCAGCAGCCTTCGGGGGGACTTCCAAGAGACCCAGTACTTC,CASSLRGDFQETQYF
.,TRBD1,TRBJ1-1,TRBV30,TGTGCCTGGCGGACAGGGGGCGCGACTGAAGCTTTCTTT,CAWRTGGATEAFF
.,.,TRBJ2-5,TRBV28,TGTGCCAGCAGTTTGACCCTGGGGGCGGGGGCCCTCACGGTTGAAGAGACCCAGTACTTC,CASSLTLGAGALTVEETQYF
.,.,TRBJ1-3,TRBV12-3/TRBV12-4,TGTGCCAGCAGTGTCAATTCTGGAAACACCATATATTTT,CASSVNSGNTIYF
.,TRBD1,TRBJ2-1,TRBV27,TGTGCCAGCAGTTCTAACCGGGACAGGGGATCCTACAATGAGCAGTTCTTC,CASSSNRDRGSYNEQFF
.,.,TRBJ1-6,TRBV30,TGTGCCTGGAGAAAAGAGGGCATTCGGAATTCACCCCTCCACTTT,CAWRKEGIRNSPLHF
.,.,TRBJ1-2,TRBV28,TGTGCCAGCCGCGGGGTACGAGGGGTATTGAGTGGCTACACCTTC,CASRGVRGVLSGYTF
.,TRBD1,TRBJ2-2,TRBV15,TGTGCCACCAGCAGGGAACAAAAACAGGGGGTGAACACCGGGGAGCTGTTTTTT,CATSREQKQGVNTGELFF